The entry below describes one T cell receptor beta chain. Its cognate antigen is unknown. V lost 7 bases to trimming and J lost 1 base; unmatched junction nucleotides: 4. The CDR3 spans 14 residues. Germline V gene data show CDR1 as SGHTA and CDR2 as FQGNSA. Extraction of RNA preceded its reverse transcription into cDNA, which served as the sequencing template. Using immunoSEQ multiplex PCR, the repertoire was profiled, and TCRdb retains in-frame clones only, with some absent. The sample lists about 20,000 clones, roughly 60% occurring once. This record belongs to a study of CD8+ T cells in alopecia areata. It was for about five patients that CD4+ cells were sorted into CD25+CD127- cells. Individuals with alopecia areata gave both lesional scalp punch biopsies and peripheral blood for collection. It was from PBMCs that CD4+ and CD8+ T cells were sorted. General study points: Alphabeta T cells residing in normal skin are also sequenced in scalp samples.

The clonotype originates from a human donor with alopecia areata. The rearrangement uses TRBV7-2 and TRBJ2-1; TRBD1 matches 7 bases. What was sequenced was CD4+ Tregs sorted from blood. CDR3: CASNPGQSYNEQFF. In DNA, the CDR3 is TGTGCCAGCAACCCGGGACAGTCCTACAATGAGCAGTTCTTC.